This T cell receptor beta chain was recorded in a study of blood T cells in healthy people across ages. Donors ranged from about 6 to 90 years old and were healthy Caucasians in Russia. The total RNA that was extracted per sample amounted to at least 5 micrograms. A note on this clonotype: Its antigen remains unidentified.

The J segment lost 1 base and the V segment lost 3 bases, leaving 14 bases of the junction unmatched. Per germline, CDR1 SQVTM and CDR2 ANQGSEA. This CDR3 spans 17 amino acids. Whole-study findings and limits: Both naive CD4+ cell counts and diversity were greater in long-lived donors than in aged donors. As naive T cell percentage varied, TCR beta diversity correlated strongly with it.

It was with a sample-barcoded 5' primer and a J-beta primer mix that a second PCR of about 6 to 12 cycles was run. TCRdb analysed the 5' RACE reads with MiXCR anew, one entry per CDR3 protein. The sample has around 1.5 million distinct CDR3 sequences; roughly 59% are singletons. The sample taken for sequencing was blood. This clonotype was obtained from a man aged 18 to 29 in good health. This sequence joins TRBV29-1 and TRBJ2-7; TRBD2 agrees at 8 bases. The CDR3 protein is CSVDRGGPSGSSYEQYF. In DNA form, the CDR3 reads TGCAGCGTTGATAGGGGCGGGCCTAGCGGGTCGTCCTACGAGCAGTACTTC.